Listed below are T cell receptor beta chains from one sample, sequenced in a study of T cell repertoires in cytomegalovirus infection. Their antigens are not known. TCRdb re-derived calls from the reads in MiXCR, one entry per CDR3 protein. The table includes around 130,000 distinct CDR3 sequences, more than 20% detected once. Sequenced material: PBMCs, sequenced either directly or after in vitro stimulation (not recorded which). Source of these receptors: a human donor in good health (CMV status not recorded). Some clones in this sample may be carry-over from other donors' samples. Each CDR3 is given with its conserved first and last residue. Fields, in order: V gene, D gene, CDR3 length, J gene, clone size, CDR3 protein, CDR3 DNA. The D gene is left open where the match is weak. The size field is filled for only some rows; it gives once, few, many or a size class.

TRBV15	NA	14	TRBJ2-1	few	CATSRDFASNEQFF	TGTGCCACCAGCAGAGATTTTGCAAGCAATGAGCAGTTCTTC
TRBV4-2	NA	13	TRBJ2-5	few	CASSQAEKETQYF	TGTGCCAGCAGCCAAGCAGAAAAAGAGACCCAGTACTTC
TRBV20-1	TRBD1	17	TRBJ2-4	few	CSAPTGGTLGIKNIQYF	TGCAGTGCGCCGACAGGGGGCACGTTGGGTATCAAAAACATTCAGTACTTC
TRBV19	NA	15	TRBJ2-5	NA	CASKRILAGGETQYF	TGTGCCAGTAAAAGGATCCTAGCAGGAGGGGAGACCCAGTACTTC
TRBV27	NA	16	TRBJ1-1	NA	CASSLWGGSVNTEAFF	TGTGCCAGCAGTTTATGGGGTGGGAGCGTGAACACTGAAGCTTTCTTT
TRBV4-3	NA	15	TRBJ2-1	NA	CASSQEGDPNNEQFF	TGCGCCAGCAGCCAAGAAGGGGACCCAAACAATGAGCAGTTCTTC
TRBV5-4	NA	14	TRBJ1-2	NA	CASSLVTVPYGYTF	TGTGCCAGCAGCTTGGTAACAGTTCCCTATGGCTACACCTTC
TRBV4-3	TRBD1	16	TRBJ1-6	many	CASSQDRGIYNSPLHF	TGCGCCAGCAGCCAAGACAGGGGGATATATAATTCACCCCTCCACTTT
TRBV27	NA	13	TRBJ2-2	NA	CASRGLQGGELFF	TGTGCCAGCAGAGGGTTACAGGGCGGGGAGCTGTTTTTT
TRBV27	NA	13	TRBJ1-1	few	CASSLLGPTEAFF	TGTGCCAGCAGTTTATTGGGCCCCACTGAAGCTTTCTTT
TRBV6-2/TRBV6-3	NA	15	TRBJ2-5	NA	CASSYGGRWYETQYF	TGTGCCAGCAGTTATGGAGGGAGGTGGTACGAGACCCAGTACTTC
TRBV27	NA	13	TRBJ2-7	few	CASSFRDNYEQYF	TGTGCCAGCAGTTTTCGGGACAATTACGAGCAGTACTTC
TRBV20-1	TRBD2	14	TRBJ2-3	NA	CSAELAGYTDTQYF	TGCAGTGCTGAACTAGCGGGATACACAGATACGCAGTATTTT
TRBV19	NA	15	TRBJ2-1	NA	CASSWRPTLDNEQFF	TGTGCCAGTAGTTGGCGGCCTACCTTGGACAATGAGCAGTTCTTC
TRBV6-2/TRBV6-3	NA	12	TRBJ2-3	NA	CASSTYPDTQYF	TGTGCCAGCAGTACCTACCCGGATACGCAGTATTTT
TRBV6-2/TRBV6-3	NA	15	TRBJ1-1	NA	CASSYSRLGTTEAFF	TGTGCCAGCAGTTACTCGCGTCTAGGGACCACTGAAGCTTTCTTT
TRBV19	NA	14	TRBJ1-5	few	CASSIGANNQPQHF	TGTGCCAGTAGTATTGGTGCAAACAATCAGCCCCAGCATTTT
TRBV28	NA	17	TRBJ2-1	NA	CASSPWRDPSSYNEQFF	TGTGCCAGCAGTCCCTGGAGGGACCCAAGCTCCTACAATGAGCAGTTCTTC
TRBV4-1	TRBD1	19	TRBJ2-3	few	CASSQRSGTGTGSTDTQYF	TGCGCCAGCAGCCAAAGATCGGGGACCGGGACAGGCAGCACAGATACGCAGTATTTT
TRBV18	NA	13	TRBJ1-2	NA	CASSPNGYYGYTF	TGTGCCAGCTCACCAAACGGCTACTATGGCTACACCTTC
TRBV6-2/TRBV6-3	TRBD2	18	TRBJ2-2	few	CASTPPLGSGSVTGELFF	TGTGCCAGCACTCCACCCCTTGGTAGCGGGAGCGTCACCGGGGAGCTGTTTTTT
TRBV29-1	TRBD1	14	TRBJ2-7	few	CSVDLRTGGYEQYF	TGCAGCGTTGACCTAAGGACAGGGGGATACGAGCAGTACTTC
TRBV11-2	TRBD1	15	TRBJ1-1	many	CASSWGTGANTEAFF	TGTGCCAGCAGCTGGGGGACAGGGGCGAACACTGAAGCTTTCTTT
TRBV7-8	TRBD2	17	TRBJ2-2	many	CASSLTSSGSYTGELFF	TGTGCCAGCAGCTTGACGTCTAGCGGGAGTTACACCGGGGAGCTGTTTTTT
TRBV20-1	NA	16	TRBJ2-3	few	CSARDGREGSTDTQYF	TGCAGTGCTAGAGATGGGCGGGAAGGTAGCACAGATACGCAGTATTTT
TRBV11-3	NA	16	TRBJ2-1	NA	CASSHIGGGLSMMAFF	TGTGCCAGCAGCCATATAGGGGGGGGTCTTTCGATGATGGCGTTCTTC
TRBV11-2	TRBD2	15	TRBJ2-1	many	CASSKLAGGYNEQFF	TGTGCCAGCAGCAAACTAGCGGGAGGGTACAATGAGCAGTTCTTC
TRBV6-2/TRBV6-3	NA	14	TRBJ1-1	NA	CASSYSSLGSEAFF	TGTGCCAGCAGTTACTCGAGTTTAGGATCTGAAGCTTTCTTT
TRBV6-2/TRBV6-3	NA	17	TRBJ2-1	few	CASSYSKGPTRVNEQFF	TGTGCCAGCAGTTACTCGAAGGGCCCGACTAGAGTCAATGAGCAGTTCTTC
TRBV7-8	NA	15	TRBJ1-1	many	CASSLAARGNTEAFF	TGTGCCAGCAGCTTAGCTGCCAGGGGTAACACTGAAGCTTTCTTT
TRBV5-1	TRBD1	15	TRBJ2-2	NA	CASSPDRANTGELFF	TGCGCCAGCAGCCCCGACAGGGCGAACACCGGGGAGCTGTTTTTT
TRBV3-1	NA	16	TRBJ2-3	NA	CASSLPGAGATDTQYF	TGTGCCAGCAGCCTCCCAGGGGCGGGGGCCACAGATACGCAGTATTTT
TRBV6-8	NA	14	TRBJ1-6	NA	CASSRQVFNSPLHF	TGTGCCAGCAGTAGACAGGTTTTTAATTCACCCCTCCACTTT
TRBV6-5	NA	15	TRBJ1-4	once	CASSYSGSANEKLFF	TGTGCCAGCAGTTACTCGGGGTCAGCTAATGAAAAACTGTTTTTT
TRBV7-2	TRBD1	13	TRBJ1-4	few	CASRIRGDSRLFF	TGTGCCAGCAGGATTAGAGGGGACAGCCGACTGTTTTTT
TRBV7-2	NA	15	TRBJ1-1	many	CASSPPGGRRTEAFF	TGTGCCAGCAGCCCCCCTGGGGGGCGTCGGACTGAAGCTTTCTTT
TRBV28	TRBD1	15	TRBJ2-4	NA	CATQRGLGAKNIQYF	TGTGCCACCCAAAGGGGGCTGGGGGCCAAAAACATTCAGTACTTC
TRBV19	TRBD1	12	TRBJ1-2	NA	CAAGTGVGGYTF	TGTGCCGCCGGGACAGGGGTCGGAGGCTACACCTTC
TRBV11-1	NA	14	TRBJ2-5	many	CASSFSTIQETQYF	TGTGCCAGCAGCTTTTCCACTATCCAAGAGACCCAGTACTTC
TRBV6-2/TRBV6-3	TRBD2	15	TRBJ2-5	few	CASSSPGRAQETQYF	TGTGCCAGCAGTTCCCCCGGGAGGGCCCAAGAGACCCAGTACTTC
TRBV20-1	TRBD2	14	TRBJ2-2	NA	CSASTSGYTGELFF	TGCAGTGCTTCGACTAGCGGCTACACCGGGGAGCTGTTTTTT
TRBV12-3/TRBV12-4	NA	13	TRBJ2-7	few	CASRRDTAYEQYF	TGTGCCAGCAGAAGGGACACAGCCTACGAGCAGTACTTC
TRBV7-2	TRBD1	14	TRBJ1-5	hyperexpanded	CASSRWTGNQPQHF	TGTGCCAGCAGCCGATGGACAGGGAATCAGCCCCAGCATTTT
TRBV5-4	TRBD2	15	TRBJ2-3	few	CASSPSGDSTDTQYF	TGTGCCAGCAGCCCTAGCGGGGATAGCACAGATACGCAGTATTTT
TRBV5-6	TRBD2	18	TRBJ2-3	NA	CASSLADTGGPSTDTQYF	TGTGCCAGCAGCTTGGCCGATACGGGAGGGCCTAGCACAGATACGCAGTATTTT
TRBV7-8	TRBD1	19	TRBJ2-2	few	CASSLRDRGMFANTGELFF	TGTGCCAGCAGCTTAAGGGACAGGGGGATGTTCGCGAACACCGGGGAGCTGTTTTTT
TRBV7-2	TRBD1	15	TRBJ1-6	many	CASSLWQGANSPLHF	TGTGCCAGCAGCTTATGGCAGGGGGCTAATTCACCCCTCCACTTT
TRBV28	TRBD1	16	TRBJ1-4	few	CASSSTGGTGREKLFF	TGTGCCAGCAGCTCTACAGGGGGAACGGGTCGTGAAAAACTGTTTTTT
TRBV7-2	TRBD1	17	TRBJ2-2	many	CASSSAFRGQADGELFF	TGTGCCAGCAGCTCCGCTTTTCGGGGACAGGCTGACGGGGAGCTGTTTTTT
TRBV5-1	NA	12	TRBJ2-5	few	CASSRAQETQYF	TGCGCCAGCAGCAGGGCCCAAGAGACCCAGTACTTC
TRBV5-1	TRBD2	15	TRBJ2-1	once	CASTTGTSGINEQFF	TGCGCCAGCACCACCGGGACTAGCGGGATCAATGAGCAGTTCTTC
TRBV27	NA	14	TRBJ2-2	NA	CASSLLGGTGELFF	TGTGCCAGCAGTTTATTAGGAGGTACCGGGGAGCTGTTTTTT